This T cell receptor beta chain was identified in a study of metastatic and nonmetastatic thyroid tumors (dated by TCRdb to the early 2020s). With regard to the full study: The researchers compared repertoires between peripheral blood samples and tumor or nodule tissue samples from patients with malignant or benign thyroid disease.

Before undergoing thyroid surgery, none of the patients had been given any kind of treatment. The study retrospectively analysed patient clinical samples collected from the early 2010s to the late 2010s using T-cell receptor beta sequencing. Reading the germline V gene gives CDR1 MDHEN and CDR2 SYDVKM. V ends up 7 bases short and J 9 bases short, with an unmatched junction base count of 13. Inclusive of the bounding cysteine and phenylalanine, the CDR3 is 15 residues long. Only the CDR3 DNA stays, 45 bases, in frame from base 1. Library preparation used PCR. Sequencer: Illumina HiSeq 4000. High-throughput sequencing was used to profile the TCR beta-chain CDR3 region of each patient. The study's processing was this. CDR3 differences across clinicopathological groups were used to build a classifier for discriminating distant-metastatic papillary thyroid cancer patients. The Shannon index was used to measure repertoire diversity, and the Morisita-Horn index was used to measure how similar tumor and blood repertoires were. The public reads were quality trimmed at Q25 with fastp and then assembled into clones with MiXCR by TCRdb, keeping productive beta chains. The V and J calls follow TCRdb's processing rather than the paper's. This sample comprises around 2,600 clones, roughly a quarter of them detected only once. The ten largest account for around 23% of the sample.

Points the paper makes about the study in general: In both blood and tumor samples, TCR beta diversity was reported to be significantly higher in malignant tumors than in benign nodules.

A word on this clone: Its cognate antigen has yet to be identified. One base away there is no much larger clone; base qualities are not given.

The rearranged chain carries TRBV28 and TRBJ2-1, and 9 bases in between align with TRBD1. The sample comprised adjacent normal tissue. The receptor was derived from a male donor with papillary thyroid cancer or a benign thyroid nodule (not recorded which). Some clones in this sample may be carry-over from other donors' samples. The nucleotides are TGTGCCAGCAATCTGAGACAGGGGGAGGGTGGTGAGCAGTTCTTC. Translated, this is CASNLRQGEGGEQFF.